This T cell receptor (beta chain) was identified during a study of blood T cell repertoires in COVID-19. In the study overall: COVID-19 samples collected from the United States, Italy and Spain covered acute and convalescent phases. PBMCs, B-cell-depleted T cells, or T cells provided the cDNA or gDNA that made up the material.

This clone was seen a handful of times. The CDR3 contains 15 residues. Unmatched junction bases numbered 7, after V lost 5 bases and J lost 2 bases. Germline V gives CDR1 SGHKS, CDR2 YYEKEE (reference sequence). The data were produced by immunoSEQ multiplex PCR, yet TCRdb's version contains in-frame clones alone and is incomplete. Of roughly 97,000 clones in the sample, approximately 80% were seen once. The sequence was obtained from a man in his sixties or seventies with acute or convalescent COVID-19. The chain combines TRBV5-5 with TRBJ2-7, with 10 positions matching TRBD1. The sequencing input was peripheral blood. CDR3 region: CASRYSGTGAYEQYF. In DNA, the CDR3 is TGTGCCAGCAGGTATTCCGGGACAGGGGCCTACGAGCAGTACTTC. Filled out from reference TRBV5-5 and TRBJ2-7, the complete variable domain reads DAGVTQSPTHLIKTRGQQVTLRCSPISGHKSVSWYQQVLGQGPQFIFQYYEKEERGRGNFPDRFSARQFPNYSSELNVNALLLGDSALYLCASRYSGTGAYEQYFGPGTRLTVT.